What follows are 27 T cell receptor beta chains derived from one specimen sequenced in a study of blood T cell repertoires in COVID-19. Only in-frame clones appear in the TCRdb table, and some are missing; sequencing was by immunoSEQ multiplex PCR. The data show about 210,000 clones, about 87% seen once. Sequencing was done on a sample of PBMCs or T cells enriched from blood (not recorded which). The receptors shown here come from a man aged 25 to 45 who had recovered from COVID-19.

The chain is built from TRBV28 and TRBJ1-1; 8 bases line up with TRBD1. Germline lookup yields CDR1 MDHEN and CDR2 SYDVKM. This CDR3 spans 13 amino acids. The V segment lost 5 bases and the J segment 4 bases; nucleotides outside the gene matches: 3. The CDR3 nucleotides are TGTGCCAGCAGTAAACAGGGGGGCACTGAAGCTTTCTTT. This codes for CASSKQGGTEAFF.

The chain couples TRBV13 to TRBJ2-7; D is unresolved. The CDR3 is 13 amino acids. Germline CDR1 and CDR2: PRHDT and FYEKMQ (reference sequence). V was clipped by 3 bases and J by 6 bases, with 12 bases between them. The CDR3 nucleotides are TGTGCCAGCAGCTTTCAGAATTATTCCGAGCAGTACTTC. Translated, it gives CASSFQNYSEQYF.

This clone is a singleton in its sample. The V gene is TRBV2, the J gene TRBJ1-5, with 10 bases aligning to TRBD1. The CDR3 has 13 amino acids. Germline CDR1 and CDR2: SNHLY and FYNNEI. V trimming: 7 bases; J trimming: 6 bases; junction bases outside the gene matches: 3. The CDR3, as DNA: TGTGCCAGCAACCGGGACAGGGGTCAGCCCCAGCATTTT. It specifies CASNRDRGQPQHF. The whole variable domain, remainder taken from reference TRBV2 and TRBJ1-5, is EPEVTQTPSHQVTQMGQEVILRCVPISNHLYFYWYRQILGQKVEFLVSFYNNEISEKSEIFDDQFSVERPDGSNFTLKIRSTKLEDSAMYFCASNRDRGQPQHFGDGTRLSIL.

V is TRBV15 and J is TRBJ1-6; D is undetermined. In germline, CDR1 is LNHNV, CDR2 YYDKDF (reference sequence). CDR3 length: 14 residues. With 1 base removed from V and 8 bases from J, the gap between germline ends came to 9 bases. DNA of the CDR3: TGTGCCACCAGCAGAGTAACCGGGGATTCACCCCTCCACTTT. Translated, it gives CATSRVTGDSPLHF.

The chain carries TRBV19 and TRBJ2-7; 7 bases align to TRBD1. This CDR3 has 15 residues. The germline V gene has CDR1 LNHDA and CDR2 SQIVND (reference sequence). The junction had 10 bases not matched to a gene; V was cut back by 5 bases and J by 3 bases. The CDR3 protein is CASSAGDSGSYEQYF. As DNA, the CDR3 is TGTGCCAGTAGTGCCGGGGACAGTGGGAGCTACGAGCAGTACTTC.

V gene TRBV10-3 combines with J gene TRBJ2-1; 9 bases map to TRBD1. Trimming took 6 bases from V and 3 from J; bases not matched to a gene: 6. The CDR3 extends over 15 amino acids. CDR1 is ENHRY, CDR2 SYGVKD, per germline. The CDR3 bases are TGTGCCATCAGACAGGGGGCGCGAGACTACAATGAGCAGTTCTTC. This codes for CAIRQGARDYNEQFF.

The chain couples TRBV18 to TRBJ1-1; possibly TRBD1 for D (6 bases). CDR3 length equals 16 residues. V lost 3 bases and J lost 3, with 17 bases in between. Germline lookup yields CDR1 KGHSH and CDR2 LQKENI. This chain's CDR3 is CASSPLQGRGDTEAFF. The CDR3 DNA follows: TGTGCCAGCTCACCTCTACAGGGTCGAGGGGACACTGAAGCTTTCTTT.

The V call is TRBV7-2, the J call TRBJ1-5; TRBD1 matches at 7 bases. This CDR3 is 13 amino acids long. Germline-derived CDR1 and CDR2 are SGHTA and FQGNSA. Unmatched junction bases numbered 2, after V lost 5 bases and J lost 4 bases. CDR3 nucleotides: TGTGCCAGCAGCCGACAGGGTAATCAGCCCCAGCATTTT. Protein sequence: CASSRQGNQPQHF.

The CDR3 coding sequence is TGCGCCAGCAGTCCTTTCCCGGGGGGGCGACCCAATGAGCAGTTCTTC. Translating it yields CASSPFPGGRPNEQFF. This sequence joins TRBV5-1 and TRBJ2-1; the match to TRBD2 covers 8 bases. V shed 5 bases and J 6 bases; nucleotides not matched to a gene: 13. This CDR3 has 16 amino acids. CDR1 is SGHRS and CDR2 is YFSETQ in the germline V gene.

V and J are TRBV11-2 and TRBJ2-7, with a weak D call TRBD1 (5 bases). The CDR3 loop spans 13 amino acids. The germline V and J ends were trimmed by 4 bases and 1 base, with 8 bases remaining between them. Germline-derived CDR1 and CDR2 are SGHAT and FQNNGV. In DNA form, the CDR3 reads TGTGCCAGCAGCTCTAGACAGTCCTACGAGCAGTACTTC. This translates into CASSSRQSYEQYF.

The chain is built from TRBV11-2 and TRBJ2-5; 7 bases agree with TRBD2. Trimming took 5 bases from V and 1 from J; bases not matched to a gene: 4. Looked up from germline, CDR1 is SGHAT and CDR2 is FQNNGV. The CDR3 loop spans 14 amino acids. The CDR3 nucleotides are TGTGCCAGCAGCGGAAGGACTAGCCAAGAGACCCAGTACTTC. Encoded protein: CASSGRTSQETQYF.

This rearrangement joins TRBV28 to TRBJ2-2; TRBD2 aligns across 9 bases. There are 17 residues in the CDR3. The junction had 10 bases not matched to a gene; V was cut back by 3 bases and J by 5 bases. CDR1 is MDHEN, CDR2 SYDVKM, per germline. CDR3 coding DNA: TGTGCCAGCAGTTTGCTGCGTAGCGGGAGAGTTACCGGGGAGCTGTTTTTT. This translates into CASSLLRSGRVTGELFF.

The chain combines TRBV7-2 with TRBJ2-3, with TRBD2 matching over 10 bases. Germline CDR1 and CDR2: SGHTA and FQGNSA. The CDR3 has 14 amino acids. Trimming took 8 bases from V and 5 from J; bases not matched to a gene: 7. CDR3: CASGTSGVKDTQYF. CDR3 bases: TGTGCCAGCGGAACTAGCGGGGTGAAAGATACGCAGTATTTT.

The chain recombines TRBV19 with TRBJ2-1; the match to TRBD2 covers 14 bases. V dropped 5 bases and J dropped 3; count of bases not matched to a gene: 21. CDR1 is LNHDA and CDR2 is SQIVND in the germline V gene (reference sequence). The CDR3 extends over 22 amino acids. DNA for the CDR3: TGTGCCAGTAGTCCGTCCGGCTTTGGGACTAGCGGGAGAGGATCCGTCTACAATGAGCAGTTCTTC. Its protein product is CASSPSGFGTSGRGSVYNEQFF.

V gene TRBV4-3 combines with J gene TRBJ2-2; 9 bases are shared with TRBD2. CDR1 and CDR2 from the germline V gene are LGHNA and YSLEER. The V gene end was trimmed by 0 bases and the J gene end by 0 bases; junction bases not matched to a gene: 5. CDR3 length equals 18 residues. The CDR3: CASSQDGVAGANTGELFF. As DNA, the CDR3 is TGCGCCAGCAGCCAAGATGGGGTAGCGGGGGCGAACACCGGGGAGCTGTTTTTT.

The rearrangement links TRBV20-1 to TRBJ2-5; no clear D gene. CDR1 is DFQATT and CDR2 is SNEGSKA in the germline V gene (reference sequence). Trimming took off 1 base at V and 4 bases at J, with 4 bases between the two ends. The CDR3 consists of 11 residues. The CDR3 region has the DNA TGCAGTGCTAGAGTCTTAGAGACCCAGTACTTC. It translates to CSARVLETQYF.

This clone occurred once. The CDR3 DNA sequence: TGTGCCAGCAGCTTAGGGACAGGGACCTACGAGCAGTACTTC. Protein product: CASSLGTGTYEQYF. The J gene is TRBJ2-7, the V gene TRBV5-4, with 9 bases lining up with TRBD1. The CDR3 contains 14 residues. CDR1 and CDR2 (germline): SGHNT, YYREEE (reference sequence). V was clipped by 2 bases and J by 2 bases; unmatched bases: 2.

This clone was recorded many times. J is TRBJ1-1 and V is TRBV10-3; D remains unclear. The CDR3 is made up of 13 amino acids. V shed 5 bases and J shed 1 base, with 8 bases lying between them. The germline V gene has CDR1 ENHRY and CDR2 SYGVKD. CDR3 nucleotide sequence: TGTGCCATCAGTCGGGAGAGGAACACTGAAGCTTTCTTT. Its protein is CAISRERNTEAFF.

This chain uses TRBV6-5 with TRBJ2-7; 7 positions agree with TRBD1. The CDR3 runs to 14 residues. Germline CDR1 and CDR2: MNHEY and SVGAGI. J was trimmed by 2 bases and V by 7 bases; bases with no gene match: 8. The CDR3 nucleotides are TGTGCCAGCACCGCCGGGACAGATCCCTACGAGCAGTACTTC. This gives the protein CASTAGTDPYEQYF.

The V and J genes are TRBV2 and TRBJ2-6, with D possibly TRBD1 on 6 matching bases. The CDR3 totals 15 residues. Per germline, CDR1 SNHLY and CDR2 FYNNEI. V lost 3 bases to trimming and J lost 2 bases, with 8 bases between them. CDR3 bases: TGTGCCAGCAGTGACGGGACACCTGGGGCCAACGTCCTGACTTTC. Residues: CASSDGTPGANVLTF.

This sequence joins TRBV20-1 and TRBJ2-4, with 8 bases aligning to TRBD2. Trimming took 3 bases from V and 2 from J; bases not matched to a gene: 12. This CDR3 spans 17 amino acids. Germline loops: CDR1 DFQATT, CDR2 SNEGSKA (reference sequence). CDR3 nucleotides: TGCAGTGCTAGTGTGGCGGGAGGTGGGGGAACCAAAAACATTCAGTACTTC. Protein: CSASVAGGGGTKNIQYF.

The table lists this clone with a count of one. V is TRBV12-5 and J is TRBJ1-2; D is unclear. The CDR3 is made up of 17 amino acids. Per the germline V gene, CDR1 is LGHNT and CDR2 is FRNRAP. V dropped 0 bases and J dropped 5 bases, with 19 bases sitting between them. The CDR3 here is CASGLVLGQPGGYGYTF. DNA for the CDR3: TGTGCTAGTGGTTTGGTACTGGGCCAGCCCGGAGGGTATGGCTACACCTTC.

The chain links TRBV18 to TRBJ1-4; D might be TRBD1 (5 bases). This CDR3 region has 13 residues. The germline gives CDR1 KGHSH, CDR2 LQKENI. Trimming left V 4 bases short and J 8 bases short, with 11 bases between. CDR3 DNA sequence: TGTGCCAGCTCACTACAGGAGAGGGAAAAACTGTTTTTT. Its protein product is CASSLQEREKLFF.

CDR3: CAWSPTAGGAYTGELFF. CDR3 coding DNA: TGTGCCTGGAGTCCCACTGCGGGCGGGGCCTACACCGGGGAGCTGTTTTTT. The chain joins TRBV30 to TRBJ2-2, with D possibly matching TRBD2 (6 bases). The CDR3 covers 17 residues. Trimming removed 2 bases at V and 3 bases at J, with 19 bases between. Looked up from germline, CDR1 is GTSNPN and CDR2 is SVGIG (reference sequence).

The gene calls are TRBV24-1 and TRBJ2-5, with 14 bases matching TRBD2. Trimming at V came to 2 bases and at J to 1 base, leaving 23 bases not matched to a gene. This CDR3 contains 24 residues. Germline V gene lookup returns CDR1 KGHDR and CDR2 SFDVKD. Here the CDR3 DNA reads TGTGCCACCAGTGATTCGCTCGAACCCTATGGGGCCGGGACTAGCGGGAGAGTCCAAGAGACCCAGTACTTC. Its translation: CATSDSLEPYGAGTSGRVQETQYF.

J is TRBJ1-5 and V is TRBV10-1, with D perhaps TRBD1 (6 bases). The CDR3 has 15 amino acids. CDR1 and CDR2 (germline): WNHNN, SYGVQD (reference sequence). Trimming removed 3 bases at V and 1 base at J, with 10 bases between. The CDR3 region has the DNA TGCGCCAGCAGTGAACCGGACAGCAGCAATCAGCCCCAGCATTTT. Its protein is CASSEPDSSNQPQHF.

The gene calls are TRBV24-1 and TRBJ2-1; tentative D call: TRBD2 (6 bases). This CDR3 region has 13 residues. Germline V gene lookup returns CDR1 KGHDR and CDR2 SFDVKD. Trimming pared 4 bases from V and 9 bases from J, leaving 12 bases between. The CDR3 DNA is TGTGCCACCAGTGAGACGGGAGAGCGTGAGCAGTTCTTC. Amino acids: CATSETGEREQFF.